This entry lists 19 T cell receptor beta chains sequenced from one sample in a study of blood T cell repertoires in COVID-19. Only in-frame clones appear in the TCRdb table, and some are missing; sequencing was by immunoSEQ multiplex PCR. Here the sample spans approximately 92,000 clones, about three quarters being singletons. Specimen: peripheral blood. The receptor source for this set is a man aged 45-65 years who had recovered from COVID-19.

V gene TRBV29-1 combines with J gene TRBJ2-2; weak D call: TRBD1 (5 bases). V was clipped by 4 bases and J by 6 bases, with 15 bases between them. The length of the CDR3 is 14 residues. Germline-derived CDR1 and CDR2 are SQVTM and ANQGSEA. CDR3: CSVGRGSRAGELFF. CDR3 coding DNA: TGCAGCGTTGGTAGGGGAAGTAGGGCCGGGGAGCTGTTTTTT.

The chain employs TRBV3-1 (or the pseudogene TRBV3-2) and TRBJ2-1, with 10 bases identical to TRBD2. The V segment lost 4 bases and the J segment 4 bases; nucleotides outside the gene matches: 16. CDR1 is LGHDT, CDR2 YNNKEL, per germline (reference sequence). The CDR3 runs to 19 residues. DNA for the CDR3: TGTGCCAGCAGCCTCGACCCCCGTAGCGGGGGGCCCCAATACAATGAGCAGTTCTTC. Translation gives CASSLDPRSGGPQYNEQFF.

This clone was seen only a few times. The rearrangement uses TRBV11-2 and TRBJ2-1; D is undetermined. The CDR3 is 13 amino acids. The ends were cut back, 1 base at V and 5 bases at J, with 6 bases in the middle. Per germline, CDR1 SGHAT and CDR2 FQNNGV. The DNA of the CDR3 is TGTGCCAGCAGCTTAGGGCTGAACAATGAGCAGTTCTTC. The encoded protein is CASSLGLNNEQFF. The complete variable domain, with remaining parts taken from reference TRBV11-2 and TRBJ2-1, reads EAGVAQSPRYKIIEKRQSVAFWCNPISGHATLYWYQQILGQGPKLLIQFQNNGVVDDSQLPKDRFSAERLKGVDSTLKIQPAKLEDSAVYLCASSLGLNNEQFFGPGTRLTVL.

The genes are TRBV7-2 and TRBJ2-3; 14 nucleotides align to TRBD2. The CDR3 is 16 amino acids. V shed 5 bases and J 4 bases; nucleotides not matched to a gene: 5. The germline gives CDR1 SGHTA, CDR2 FQGNSA. The CDR3 sequence: CASSGGTSGSADTQYF. CDR3 DNA sequence: TGTGCCAGCAGCGGAGGGACTAGCGGGAGTGCAGATACGCAGTATTTT.

The rearrangement links TRBV11-2 to TRBJ2-7; 11 bases are shared with TRBD1. Germline V gene lookup returns CDR1 SGHAT and CDR2 FQNNGV. This CDR3 contains 14 residues. Losses at the gene ends were 5 bases for V and 2 bases for J; bases not matched to a gene: 2. CDR3 region: CASSMDRGPYEQYF. The CDR3 region has the DNA TGTGCCAGCAGCATGGACAGGGGGCCCTACGAGCAGTACTTC. The full variable domain, rest sourced from reference TRBV11-2 and TRBJ2-7, is EAGVAQSPRYKIIEKRQSVAFWCNPISGHATLYWYQQILGQGPKLLIQFQNNGVVDDSQLPKDRFSAERLKGVDSTLKIQPAKLEDSAVYLCASSMDRGPYEQYFGPGTRLTVT.

The chain's CDR3 is CATSTENTGEQYF. In DNA, the CDR3 is TGTGCCACCAGCACAGAAAACACGGGGGAGCAGTACTTC. The chain has TRBV15 and TRBJ2-7, with D perhaps matching TRBD2 (5 bases). The CDR3 is 13 amino acids. V was trimmed by 4 bases and J by 7 bases, leaving 14 bases between them. Germline-derived CDR1 and CDR2 are LNHNV and YYDKDF (reference sequence).

The gene calls are TRBV29-1 and TRBJ2-1; 8 bases map to TRBD1. The CDR3 loop spans 11 amino acids. J gave up 9 bases and V 7 bases, and 5 bases lay outside the gene matches. CDR1 SQVTM and CDR2 ANQGSEA come from the germline V gene. The CDR3 is CSAGQGTEQFF. CDR3 nucleotide sequence: TGCAGCGCCGGACAGGGTACTGAGCAGTTCTTC.

The V call is TRBV6-5, the J call TRBJ1-2; 9 nucleotides align to TRBD1. Germline CDR1 is MNHEY and CDR2 is SVGAGI. The CDR3 has 15 amino acids. Trimming removed 8 bases from V and 4 bases from J; junction bases left unmatched: 11. CDR3 nucleotide sequence: TGTGCCAGCGGCTCCATGGACAGGGGTGGCTATGGCTACACCTTC. Translating gives CASGSMDRGGYGYTF.

This clone was observed a single time. The chain links TRBV6-6 to TRBJ2-5, with 8 bases that match TRBD1. Germline V gene data show CDR1 as MNHNY and CDR2 as SVGAGI (reference sequence). The trim removed 4 bases at V and 6 bases at J, leaving 10 bases unmatched. This CDR3 is 15 amino acids long. CDR3 sequence: CASSSATGVVKTQYF. CDR3 DNA: TGTGCCAGCAGTTCCGCGACAGGGGTGGTAAAGACCCAGTACTTC.

Of note for this clone: Other nucleotide sequences in the sample specify the same CDR3. This rearrangement joins TRBV9 to TRBJ1-5; D is perhaps TRBD1 (5 bases). Trimming left V 3 bases short and J 0 bases short, with 7 bases between. Looked up from germline, CDR1 is SGDLS and CDR2 is YYNGEE. This CDR3 has 14 amino acids. CDR3 sequence: CASSGGYSNQPQHF. CDR3 DNA sequence: TGTGCCAGCAGCGGGGGCTATAGCAATCAGCCCCAGCATTTT.

The chain uses TRBV5-1 and TRBJ1-4, with 8 bases aligning to TRBD1. With V trimmed by 0 bases and J by 1 base, 5 bases remained unmatched. This CDR3 spans 17 amino acids. From germline, CDR1 is SGHRS and CDR2 YFSETQ. CDR3 bases: TGCGCCAGCAGCTTGGGGGGGACAGGACAAACTAATGAAAAACTGTTTTTT. Translation gives CASSLGGTGQTNEKLFF. The whole variable domain, remainder taken from reference TRBV5-1 and TRBJ1-4, is KAGVTQTPRYLIKTRGQQVTLSCSPISGHRSVSWYQQTPGQGLQFLFEYFSETQRNKGNFPGRFSGRQFSNSRSEMNVSTLELGDSALYLCASSLGGTGQTNEKLFFGSGTQLSVL.

The chain joins TRBV5-1 to TRBJ2-7; 9 bases align to TRBD1. This CDR3 comprises 15 residues. V lost 3 bases to trimming and J lost 1 base; unmatched junction nucleotides: 5. The germline gives CDR1 SGHRS, CDR2 YFSETQ. In DNA, the CDR3 is TGCGCCAGCAGCTCGACAGGGGGACCTTCCTACGAGCAGTACTTC. The encoded protein is CASSSTGGPSYEQYF.

This clone is categorized as medium-sized. The chain has TRBV6-4 and TRBJ2-3, with 9 bases lining up with TRBD2. The CDR3 runs to 14 residues. The trim removed 3 bases at V and 6 bases at J, leaving 4 bases unmatched. Germline CDR1 MRHNA, CDR2 SNTAGT. As DNA, the CDR3 is TGTGCCAGCAGTGAAAATGGACTAGCGGATACGCAGTATTTT. It codes for CASSENGLADTQYF.

The V and J genes are TRBV6-1 and TRBJ1-1; 11 bases match TRBD1. The CDR3 length is 19 residues. Trimming took 2 bases from V and 1 from J; bases not matched to a gene: 12. Germline loops: CDR1 MNHNS, CDR2 SASEGT. The CDR3 DNA follows: TGTGCCAGCAGTGAATTTCTAGGACAGGGGGCTAGACGGAACACTGAAGCTTTCTTT. It translates to CASSEFLGQGARRNTEAFF.

This clone has a handful of counts. V gene TRBV29-1 combines with J gene TRBJ2-5; D is perhaps TRBD1 (6 bases). Germline lookup yields CDR1 SQVTM and CDR2 ANQGSEA. Trimming left V 6 bases short and J 2 bases short, with 13 bases between. The CDR3 totals 13 residues. The CDR3 reads CSVAGTPQETQYF. The CDR3 DNA reads as TGCAGCGTGGCCGGGACACCACAAGAGACCCAGTACTTC.

The chain employs TRBV5-1 and TRBJ1-2, with 8 bases aligning to TRBD1. Trimming cost V 5 bases and J 11 bases; bases outside gene matches: 14. The length of the CDR3 is 14 residues. Germline CDR1 is SGHRS and CDR2 is YFSETQ. CDR3 DNA: TGCGCCAGCAGTTCGGGACAGGCGCCCGGGGGTTACACCTTC. This codes for CASSSGQAPGGYTF.

This clone was detected only once. This chain joins TRBV7-9 and TRBJ2-1; TRBD2 matches at 7 bases. Germline loops: CDR1 SEHNR, CDR2 FQNEAQ (reference sequence). Trimming at V came to 5 bases and at J to 0 bases, leaving 4 bases not matched to a gene. This CDR3 is 15 amino acids long. The CDR3 DNA is TGTGCCAGCAGCCCTAGCGGTAGCTCCTACAATGAGCAGTTCTTC. Translating it yields CASSPSGSSYNEQFF.

V is TRBV19 and J is TRBJ1-4, with 7 positions matching TRBD1. This CDR3 region has 16 residues. Unmatched junction bases numbered 9, after V lost 5 bases and J lost 3 bases. CDR1 is LNHDA and CDR2 is SQIVND in the germline V gene (reference sequence). CDR3 DNA: TGTGCCAGTAGTTCGAGGGGGCAGAAATCTAATGAAAAACTGTTTTTT. Protein sequence: CASSSRGQKSNEKLFF.

The chain joins TRBV15 to TRBJ1-5, with a possible D match to TRBD1 (5 bases). V lost 8 bases, J lost 4 bases, and 15 bases lay in between. This CDR3 spans 14 amino acids. Looked up from germline, CDR1 is LNHNV and CDR2 is YYDKDF (reference sequence). CDR3 DNA: TGTGCCACCGCTGCTCTAGGGGCAAATCAGCCCCAGCATTTT. Translating it yields CATAALGANQPQHF.